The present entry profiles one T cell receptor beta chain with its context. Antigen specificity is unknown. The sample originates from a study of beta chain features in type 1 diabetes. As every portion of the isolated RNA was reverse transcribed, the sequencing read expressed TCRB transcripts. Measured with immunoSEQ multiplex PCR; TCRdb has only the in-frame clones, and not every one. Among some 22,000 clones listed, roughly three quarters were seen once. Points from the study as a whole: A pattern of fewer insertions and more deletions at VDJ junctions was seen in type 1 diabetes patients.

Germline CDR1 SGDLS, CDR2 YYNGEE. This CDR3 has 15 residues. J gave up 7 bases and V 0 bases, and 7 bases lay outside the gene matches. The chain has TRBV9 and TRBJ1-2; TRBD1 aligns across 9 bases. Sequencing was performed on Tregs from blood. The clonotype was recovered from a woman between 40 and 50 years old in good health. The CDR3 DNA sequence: TGTGCCAGCAGCGTAGAGGGGGGACAGGGACTTGGCTACACCTTC. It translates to CASSVEGGQGLGYTF.